This TCR beta chain is drawn from a study of PD-L1 blockade in urothelial cancer. About the study: After treatment start, blood was analyzed at 3 weeks (second dose) and at 6 weeks. Blood samples contained a median around 130,000 T cells. Points from the study as a whole: Durable-benefit patients showed greater tumor-associated blood clone expansion at 3 weeks.

Every PCR received spiked-in synthetic TCR analog templates. Measured with immunoSEQ multiplex PCR; TCRdb has only the in-frame clones, and not every one. The table records under 40,000 clones, over 70% of them present only once. The CDR3 has 15 residues. The V gene's germline CDR1 is SGDLS and CDR2 YYNGEE. Trimming cost V 4 bases and J 3 bases, with 16 bases left between them. Remarks on this clone: Its antigen is not known.

The receptor was isolated from a man aged 65-85 years with urothelial cancer. The sample in question was PBMCs, obtained around atezolizumab (anti-PD-L1) treatment. The chain couples TRBV9 to TRBJ1-1; tentative D call: TRBD1 (5 bases). Written as DNA, the CDR3 is TGTGCCAGCAGCCCGCCCCGGGGAGGGGACACTGAAGCTTTCTTT. It yields the protein CASSPPRGGDTEAFF.